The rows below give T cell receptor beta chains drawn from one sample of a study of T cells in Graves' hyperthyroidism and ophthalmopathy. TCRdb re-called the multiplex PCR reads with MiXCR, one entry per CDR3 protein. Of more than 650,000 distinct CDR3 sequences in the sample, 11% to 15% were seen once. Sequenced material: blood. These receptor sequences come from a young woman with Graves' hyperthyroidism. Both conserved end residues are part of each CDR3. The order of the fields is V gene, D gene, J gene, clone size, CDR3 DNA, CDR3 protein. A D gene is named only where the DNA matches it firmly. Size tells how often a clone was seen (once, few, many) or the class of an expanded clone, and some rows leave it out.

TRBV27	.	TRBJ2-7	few	TGTGCCAGCAGTTTAAAGACGGGCTACGAGCAGTACTTC	CASSLKTGYEQYF
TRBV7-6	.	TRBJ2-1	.	TGTGCCAGCAGCTTAGATGCTAGCTGGTCCTACAATGAGCAGTTCTTC	CASSLDASWSYNEQFF
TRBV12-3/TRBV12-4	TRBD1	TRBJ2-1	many	TGTGCCAGCAGTTTCAGGGGGTTGGTCAATGAGCAGTTCTTC	CASSFRGLVNEQFF
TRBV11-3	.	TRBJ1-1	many	TGTGCCAGCAGCTTCAGGGGCATGAACACTGAAGCTTTCTTT	CASSFRGMNTEAFF
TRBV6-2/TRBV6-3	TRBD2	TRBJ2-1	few	TGTGCCAGCGGCGGGAGAGGGTACAATGAGCAGTTCTTC	CASGGRGYNEQFF
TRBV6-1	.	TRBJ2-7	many	TGTGCCAGCAGGGGGGCTAAGCAGTACTTC	CASRGAKQYF
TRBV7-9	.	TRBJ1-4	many	TGTGCCAGCAGCGAGGACGGTGAAAAACTGTTTTTT	CASSEDGEKLFF
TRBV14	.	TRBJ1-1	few	TGTGCCAGCAGCCTACCTCTGGGGACCGGGAATACTGAAGCTTTCTTT	CASSLPLGTGNTEAFF
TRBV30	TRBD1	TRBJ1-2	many	TGTGCCTGGAGCTTCGGACAGGGAAACTATGGCTACACCTTC	CAWSFGQGNYGYTF
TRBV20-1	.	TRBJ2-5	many	TGCAGTGCTGATCAGACGAACCAAGAGACCCAGTACTTC	CSADQTNQETQYF
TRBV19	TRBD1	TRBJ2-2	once	TGTGCCAGTACCTACAGGGGGTATTCGAACACCGGGGAGCTGTTTTTT	CASTYRGYSNTGELFF
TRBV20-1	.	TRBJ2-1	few	TGCAGTGAACCAGGGCCCGGCAGTGGTGAGCAGTTCTTC	CSEPGPGSGEQFF
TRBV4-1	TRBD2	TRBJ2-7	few	TGCGCCAGCAGCCAAGTTGGGGGGGGAGAGTGGGAGCAGTACTTC	CASSQVGGGEWEQYF